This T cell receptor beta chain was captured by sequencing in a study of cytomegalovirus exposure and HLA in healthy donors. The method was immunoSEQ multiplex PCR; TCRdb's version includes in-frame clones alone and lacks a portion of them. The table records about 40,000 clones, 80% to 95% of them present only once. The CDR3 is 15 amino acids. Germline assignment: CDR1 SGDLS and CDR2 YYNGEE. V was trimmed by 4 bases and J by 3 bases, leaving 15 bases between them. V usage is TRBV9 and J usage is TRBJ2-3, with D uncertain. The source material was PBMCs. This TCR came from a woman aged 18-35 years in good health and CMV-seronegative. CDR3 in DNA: TGTGCCAGCAGCCCCCGACTCACCGGAACAGATACGCAGTATTTT. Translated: CASSPRLTGTDTQYF. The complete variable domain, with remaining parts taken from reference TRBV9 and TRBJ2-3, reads DSGVTQTPKHLITATGQRVTLRCSPRSGDLSVYWYQQSLDQGLQFLIQYYNGEERAKGNILERFSAQQFPDLHSELNLSSLELGDSALYFCASSPRLTGTDTQYFGPGTRLTVL.